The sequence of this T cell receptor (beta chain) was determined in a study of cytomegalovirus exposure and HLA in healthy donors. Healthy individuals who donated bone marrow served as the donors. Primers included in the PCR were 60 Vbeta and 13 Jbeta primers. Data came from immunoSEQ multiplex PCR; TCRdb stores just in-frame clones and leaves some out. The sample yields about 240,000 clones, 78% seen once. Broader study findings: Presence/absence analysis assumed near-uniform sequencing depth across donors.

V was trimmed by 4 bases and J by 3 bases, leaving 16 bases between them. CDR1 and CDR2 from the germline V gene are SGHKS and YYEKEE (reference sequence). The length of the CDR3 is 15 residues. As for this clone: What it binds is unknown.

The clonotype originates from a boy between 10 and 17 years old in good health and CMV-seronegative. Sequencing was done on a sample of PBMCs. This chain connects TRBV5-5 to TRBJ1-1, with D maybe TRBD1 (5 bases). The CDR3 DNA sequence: TGTGCCAGCAGCGCCTGGGTGGGGCTTGACACTGAAGCTTTCTTT. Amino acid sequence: CASSAWVGLDTEAFF. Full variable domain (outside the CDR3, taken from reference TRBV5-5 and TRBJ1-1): DAGVTQSPTHLIKTRGQQVTLRCSPISGHKSVSWYQQVLGQGPQFIFQYYEKEERGRGNFPDRFSARQFPNYSSELNVNALLLGDSALYLCASSAWVGLDTEAFFGQGTRLTVV.